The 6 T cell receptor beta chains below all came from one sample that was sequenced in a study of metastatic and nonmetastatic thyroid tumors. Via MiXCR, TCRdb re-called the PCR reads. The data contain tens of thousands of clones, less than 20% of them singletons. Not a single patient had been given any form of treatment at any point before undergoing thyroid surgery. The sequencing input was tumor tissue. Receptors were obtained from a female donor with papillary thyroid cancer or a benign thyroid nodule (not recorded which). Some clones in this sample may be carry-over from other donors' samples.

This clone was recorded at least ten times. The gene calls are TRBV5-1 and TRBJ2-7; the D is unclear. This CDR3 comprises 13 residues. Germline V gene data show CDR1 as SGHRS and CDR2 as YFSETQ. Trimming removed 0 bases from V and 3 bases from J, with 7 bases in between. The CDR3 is CASSLAGSYEQYF. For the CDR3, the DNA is TGCGCCAGCAGCTTGGCCGGAAGCTACGAGCAGTACTTC.

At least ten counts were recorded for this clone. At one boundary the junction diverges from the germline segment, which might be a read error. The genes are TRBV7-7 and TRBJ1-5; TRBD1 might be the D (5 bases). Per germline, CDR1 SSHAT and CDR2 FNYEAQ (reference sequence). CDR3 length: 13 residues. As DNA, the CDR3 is TGTGCTAGCAGCTCCGGGACCTCCCAGCCCCAGCATTTT. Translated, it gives CASSSGTSQPQHF.

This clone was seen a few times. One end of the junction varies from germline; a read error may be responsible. Written as DNA, the CDR3 is TGTTCCAGCAGTTACGACAGGGGCTCCTATGGCTACACCTTC. As protein: CSSSYDRGSYGYTF. The chain couples TRBV2 to TRBJ1-2, with 8 bases identical to TRBD1. CDR1 and CDR2 from the germline V gene are SNHLY and FYNNEI. The CDR3 is made up of 14 amino acids.

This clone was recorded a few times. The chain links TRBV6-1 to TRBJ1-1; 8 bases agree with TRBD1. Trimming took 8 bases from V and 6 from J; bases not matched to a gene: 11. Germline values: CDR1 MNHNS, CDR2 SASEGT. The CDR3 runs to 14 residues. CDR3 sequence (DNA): TGTGCCAGCTGTAGGGCAGGGGGCGAGGCTGAAGCTTTCTTT. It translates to CASCRAGGEAEAFF.

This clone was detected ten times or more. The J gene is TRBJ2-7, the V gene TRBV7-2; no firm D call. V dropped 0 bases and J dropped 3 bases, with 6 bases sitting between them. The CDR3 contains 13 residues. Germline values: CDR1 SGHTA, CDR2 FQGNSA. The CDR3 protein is CASSLARNYEQYF. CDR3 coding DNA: TGTGCCAGCAGCTTAGCTCGAAACTACGAGCAGTACTTC.

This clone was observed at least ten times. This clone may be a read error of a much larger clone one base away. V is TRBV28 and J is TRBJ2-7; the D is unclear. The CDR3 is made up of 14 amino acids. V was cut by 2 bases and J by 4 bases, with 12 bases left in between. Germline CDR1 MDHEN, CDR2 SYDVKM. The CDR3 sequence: CASSLTAGAYEQYF. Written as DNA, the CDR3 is TGTGCCAGCAGTTTAACCGCCGGTGCTTACGAGCAGTACTTC.